The sequence of this TCR beta chain was determined in a study of OX40 agonist ivuxolimab in advanced cancers. This clone was observed once. The repertoire was sequenced with immunoSEQ multiplex PCR; TCRdb's copy has only in-frame clones and lacks some. Counted here are about 79,000 clones, around 90% occurring once; the ten biggest clones make up 10% to 15%. Trimming pared 7 bases from V and 5 bases from J, leaving 16 bases between. There are 13 residues in the CDR3. Looked up from germline, CDR1 is SGDLS and CDR2 is YYNGEE. The rearrangement links TRBV9 to TRBJ2-7, with D unresolved. The starting material was CD4+ or CD8+ T cells sorted from blood, obtained in a trial of the OX40 agonist ivuxolimab. This TCR was recovered from an adult with an advanced solid tumor such as melanoma, head and neck, liver or kidney cancer. The CDR3 DNA follows: TGTGCCAGCGGACCCTTTGACGCCAACGAGCAGTACTTC. Its protein is CASGPFDANEQYF.